The 24 T cell receptor beta chains reported below all come from one sample, sequenced in a study of blood T cell repertoires in COVID-19. The assay was immunoSEQ multiplex PCR, and TCRdb's table has in-frame clones only and misses some. The table has hundreds of thousands of clones, around 87% seen once. The specimen was peripheral blood. Receptors originate from a woman in her 50s with COVID-19, enrolled during active disease.

The chain couples TRBV18 to TRBJ2-7; 7 bases map to TRBD2. The J segment lost 5 bases and the V segment lost 4 bases, leaving 8 bases of the junction unmatched. CDR3 length equals 14 residues. Germline lookup yields CDR1 KGHSH and CDR2 LQKENI. The CDR3 DNA follows: TGTGCCAGCTCACTCGGGCTGGCGGGGGACGAGCAGTACTTC. This codes for CASSLGLAGDEQYF.

This chain connects TRBV11-2 to TRBJ2-7, with TRBD2 identical over 8 bases. This CDR3 comprises 16 residues. Germline-derived CDR1 and CDR2 are SGHAT and FQNNGV. The J segment lost 1 base and the V segment lost 1 base, leaving 6 bases of the junction unmatched. CDR3 protein: CASSLAGRELSYEQYF. The CDR3 DNA reads TGTGCCAGCAGCTTAGCCGGGAGGGAACTGTCCTACGAGCAGTACTTC.

This clone came up once. V is TRBV28 and J is TRBJ2-4, with D tentatively TRBD2 (6 bases). Germline CDR1 and CDR2: MDHEN and SYDVKM. The CDR3 covers 15 residues. Trimming left V 6 bases short and J 2 bases short, with 14 bases between. CDR3 in amino acids: CASRKGRNSKNIQYF. The CDR3 nucleotides are TGTGCCAGCAGAAAAGGGAGGAATTCCAAAAACATTCAGTACTTC.

The rearrangement joins TRBV5-1 to TRBJ2-7; 14 bases align to TRBD2. The ends lost 4 bases at V and 4 bases at J; junction bases unmatched: 7. The CDR3 length is 16 residues. Germline V CDR1 and CDR2: SGHRS, YFSETQ. In DNA, the CDR3 is TGCGCCAGCAGCCCGGGGACTAGCGGGAGTTGGTACGAGCAGTACTTC. Protein: CASSPGTSGSWYEQYF.

The DNA for the CDR3 is TGCGCCAGCAGCTTCCACGGACAGGGGTCTATTTCCGTCAGGAATGAGCAGTTCTTC. Translated: CASSFHGQGSISVRNEQFF. V gene TRBV5-1 combines with J gene TRBJ2-1; 9 positions match TRBD1. Per germline, CDR1 SGHRS and CDR2 YFSETQ. The CDR3 extends over 19 amino acids. The J segment lost 7 bases and the V segment lost 2 bases, leaving 19 bases of the junction unmatched.

J is TRBJ2-3 and V is TRBV6-5, with unresolved D. V gave up 8 bases and J gave up 4 bases, with 19 bases separating them. This CDR3 contains 15 residues. Germline V CDR1 and CDR2: MNHEY, SVGAGI. CDR3 in DNA: TGTGCCAGCGCGGATCTGTCGAGTATTGCAGATACGCAGTATTTT. Translated: CASADLSSIADTQYF.

The chain employs TRBV10-1 and TRBJ2-7; TRBD1 matches at 7 bases. This CDR3 is 15 amino acids long. Germline V gives CDR1 WNHNN, CDR2 SYGVQD (reference sequence). V lost 3 bases and J lost 3; bases outside the gene matches: 8. This CDR3 reads CASSEVLTGLYEQYF. CDR3 bases: TGCGCCAGCAGTGAAGTTTTGACAGGGCTCTACGAGCAGTACTTC.

The V gene is TRBV7-9, the J gene TRBJ1-4; TRBD1 might be the D (6 bases). Trimming pared 5 bases from V and 2 bases from J, leaving 12 bases between. Germline V CDR1 and CDR2: SEHNR, FQNEAQ (reference sequence). The CDR3 totals 15 residues. The CDR3 protein is CASSPRGTTNEKLFF. CDR3 bases: TGTGCCAGCAGCCCCAGGGGTACGACTAATGAAAAACTGTTTTTT.

The chain employs TRBV27 and TRBJ2-7; TRBD2 is a possible D gene (6 bases). CDR3 size: 14 residues. From germline, CDR1 is MNHEY and CDR2 SMNVEV (reference sequence). V lost 3 bases and J lost 2, with 11 bases in between. The CDR3 nucleotides are TGTGCCAGCAGTTTCCGGGGGAGTACCTACGAGCAGTACTTC. This gives the protein CASSFRGSTYEQYF.

This clone was picked up one time. The chain combines TRBV7-2 with TRBJ1-5, with TRBD1 matching over 7 bases. V shed 5 bases and J 5 bases; nucleotides not matched to a gene: 6. The CDR3 has 14 amino acids. Germline CDR1 and CDR2: SGHTA and FQGNSA. The DNA for the CDR3 is TGTGCCAGCAGCGCCCGGACAGGATATCAGCCCCAGCATTTT. Protein sequence: CASSARTGYQPQHF.

V usage is TRBV7-9 and J usage is TRBJ2-7; TRBD2 aligns across 7 bases. This CDR3 is built from 17 residues. V gave up 4 bases and J gave up 3 bases; unmatched junction bases: 15. The germline V gene has CDR1 SEHNR and CDR2 FQNEAQ (reference sequence). CDR3 region: CASSSLVGRGGSYEQYF. The CDR3, as DNA: TGTGCCAGCAGCTCTTTGGTGGGGCGCGGGGGTAGCTACGAGCAGTACTTC. The full variable domain, rest sourced from reference TRBV7-9 and TRBJ2-7, is DTGVSQNPRHKITKRGQNVTFRCDPISEHNRLYWYRQTLGQGPEFLTYFQNEAQLEKSRLLSDRFSAERPKGSFSTLEIQRTEQGDSAMYLCASSSLVGRGGSYEQYFGPGTRLTVT.

In the case of this clone: At the DNA level, this CDR3 is encoded by other sequences in the same sample as well. This chain uses TRBV5-1 with TRBJ2-7; TRBD1 is a possible D gene (5 bases). Germline CDR1 and CDR2: SGHRS and YFSETQ. This CDR3 comprises 13 residues. Trimming pared 4 bases from V and 3 bases from J, leaving 11 bases between. DNA for the CDR3: TGCGCCAGCAGCCTGGCAGGGAACTACGAGCAGTACTTC. Its protein product is CASSLAGNYEQYF.

This rearrangement joins TRBV6-5 to TRBJ2-3; 7 bases map to TRBD1. Per germline, CDR1 MNHEY and CDR2 SVGAGI. CDR3 size: 14 residues. Losses at the gene ends were 8 bases for V and 5 bases for J; bases not matched to a gene: 10. CDR3 DNA: TGTGCCAGCGTGTGGGACAGCACATTAGATACGCAGTATTTT. Protein product: CASVWDSTLDTQYF.

The chain has TRBV4-3 and TRBJ2-3, with 12 bases matching TRBD2. The CDR3 has 19 amino acids. J was trimmed by 6 bases and V by 2 bases; bases with no gene match: 15. The germline V gene encodes CDR1 LGHNA and CDR2 YSLEER. The CDR3 DNA reads TGCGCCAGCAGCCAAAGAGGACTAGCGGGATTCTCAGGCGAGGATACGCAGTATTTT. Encoded protein: CASSQRGLAGFSGEDTQYF.

The V and J genes are TRBV9 and TRBJ2-5; possibly TRBD1 for D (6 bases). The CDR3 covers 16 residues. V dropped 1 base and J dropped 5 bases, with 18 bases sitting between them. In germline, CDR1 is SGDLS, CDR2 YYNGEE. CDR3: CASSVTGTSFKETQYF. The CDR3 nucleotides read TGTGCCAGCAGCGTAACCGGGACATCTTTCAAGGAGACCCAGTACTTC.

The genes are TRBV5-1 and TRBJ2-3; D perhaps matches TRBD1 (6 bases). The CDR3 length is 15 residues. V shed 4 bases and J shed 0 bases, with 12 bases lying between them. CDR1 and CDR2 (germline): SGHRS, YFSETQ. The CDR3 reads CASSGRTASTDTQYF. CDR3 coding DNA: TGCGCCAGCAGCGGGCGGACAGCAAGCACAGATACGCAGTATTTT.

CDR3 coding DNA: TGTGCCAGCAGTGAAGCGTCGGACAGCTACGAGCAGTACTTC. It is translated as CASSEASDSYEQYF. This chain connects TRBV6-1 to TRBJ2-7; D might be TRBD1 (6 bases). Trimming removed 0 bases at V and 3 bases at J, with 9 bases between. CDR1 is MNHNS, CDR2 SASEGT, per germline. This CDR3 is built from 14 residues.

The count of this clone is one. CDR3 residues: CASSIRGQGVYEQYF. In DNA, the CDR3 is TGTGCCAGTAGTATTAGGGGGCAGGGGGTCTACGAGCAGTACTTC. The chain links TRBV19 to TRBJ2-7; 7 bases are a match to TRBD1. V lost 3 bases and J lost 3; bases outside the gene matches: 8. The CDR3 sequence is 15 residues long. The germline gives CDR1 LNHDA, CDR2 SQIVND (reference sequence).

This clone was detected many times. The chain joins TRBV5-4 to TRBJ2-7; D uncertain. Trimming pared 1 base from V and 3 bases from J, leaving 8 bases between. CDR1 is SGHNT and CDR2 is YYREEE in the germline V gene (reference sequence). The CDR3 sequence is 13 residues long. As DNA, the CDR3 is TGTGCCAGCAGCTTGCCACCGGGCTACGAGCAGTACTTC. It yields the protein CASSLPPGYEQYF.

The J gene is TRBJ2-4, the V gene TRBV13; a possible D gene is TRBD2 (5 bases). There are 16 residues in the CDR3. Per germline, CDR1 PRHDT and CDR2 FYEKMQ (reference sequence). V lost 4 bases and J 1 base, leaving 14 bases between the germline ends. CDR3 nucleotides: TGTGCCAGCAGCTCCGATTTATGGGAGGCCAAAAACATTCAGTACTTC. Its translation: CASSSDLWEAKNIQYF. The whole variable domain, remainder taken from reference TRBV13 and TRBJ2-4, is AAGVIQSPRHLIKEKRETATLKCYPIPRHDTVYWYQQGPGQDPQFLISFYEKMQSDKGSIPDRFSAQQFSDYHSELNMSSLELGDSALYFCASSSDLWEAKNIQYFGAGTRLSVL.

This chain links TRBV7-9 with TRBJ2-2; 10 bases map to TRBD1. J was trimmed by 2 bases and V by 5 bases; bases with no gene match: 5. Germline assignment: CDR1 SEHNR and CDR2 FQNEAQ (reference sequence). The CDR3 consists of 16 residues. This CDR3 reads CASSTTTGGNTGELFF. The CDR3 bases are TGTGCCAGCAGCACCACGACAGGGGGCAACACCGGGGAGCTGTTTTTT.

The rearrangement links TRBV28 to TRBJ1-2, with no clear D. The CDR3 has 14 amino acids. Trimming stripped 9 bases from V and 4 bases from J, with 18 bases between. From germline, CDR1 is MDHEN and CDR2 SYDVKM. The CDR3 spells CASRFSRRAYGYTF. CDR3 DNA sequence: TGTGCCAGTCGCTTTAGCCGGAGGGCCTATGGCTACACCTTC.

The chain couples TRBV4-1 to TRBJ2-7; the match to TRBD1 covers 10 bases. With V trimmed by 1 base and J by 1 base, 1 base remained unmatched. The CDR3 is 15 amino acids. CDR1 and CDR2 from the germline V gene are MGHRA and YSYEKL. The CDR3, as DNA: TGCGCCAGCAGCCAAGGGACAGGGGGATCCTACGAGCAGTACTTC. This codes for CASSQGTGGSYEQYF.

The J gene is TRBJ1-1, the V gene TRBV5-6, with TRBD1 matching over 7 bases. The CDR3 sequence is 15 residues long. V lost 1 base to trimming and J lost 1 base; unmatched junction nucleotides: 4. The germline gives CDR1 SGHDT, CDR2 YYEEEE. CDR3 sequence: CASSLLGGANTEAFF. As DNA, the CDR3 is TGTGCCAGCAGCTTGTTAGGGGGCGCGAACACTGAAGCTTTCTTT. Full variable domain (outside the CDR3, taken from reference TRBV5-6 and TRBJ1-1): DAGVTQSPTHLIKTRGQQVTLRCSPKSGHDTVSWYQQALGQGPQFIFQYYEEEERQRGNFPDRFSGHQFPNYSSELNVNALLLGDSALYLCASSLLGGANTEAFFGQGTRLTVV.